This T cell receptor beta chain was retrieved from a study of T cell repertoires in ileal Crohn's disease (dated by TCRdb to the late 2010s). In terms of the full investigation: Median disease duration was roughly eight years, and 30% to 45% of patients were identified as active smokers at the time of surgery. A total of around 150 mucosal samples from 57 patients were sequenced, with samples obtained at several locations on the surgical specimen and at postoperative endoscopy. Running in parallel with the study was a multicentre cohort set up to find predictors of early endoscopic recurrence following ileocolonic resection. A Rutgeerts score above i0 was used to define endoscopic postoperative recurrence. Roughly half of the patients were given postoperative therapy, with 11 receiving thiopurines and fewer than 20 receiving anti-TNF agents. TCR repertoire analysis was done in some 55 Crohn's disease patients from a prospective multicentre cohort. Every patient underwent surgery because of a complication, which was stricturing disease in around 61% of cases and penetrating disease in 39%.

In the case of this clone: Its antigen remains unidentified. Per-base qualities were not stored, and no clone one base away is much larger.

To be eligible, patients had to be adults with ileal or ileocolonic Crohn's disease and an indication for ileocolonic resection. Before DNA extraction, whole ileal mucosal biopsies were kept frozen at -80 degrees C. A TRizol-based method was used to extract genomic DNA from the frozen whole biopsies, and the DNA was quantified with a NanoDrop 2000 spectrophotometer. For commercial TCRB immunosequencing, 400 to 550 nanograms of biopsy DNA were submitted for each sample. CDR3 regions were amplified from genomic DNA by Adaptive Biotechnology using a two-step, amplification bias-controlled multiplex PCR. Primers covering every V and J gene segment were used in the first PCR, while barcodes and Illumina adapters were added in the second PCR. CDR3 libraries were sequenced on an Illumina instrument. The authors processed their data as follows. Vendor-provided pipelines were combined with custom analysis of raw data in R/Bioconductor under R version 3.3.0. Clonality, ranging from 0 to 1, was calculated as the inverse of the normalised Shannon entropy of all productive clones. High-frequency clones were defined as the repertoire share of the top 100 clones, retaining only clones passing a 95% confidence test. Repertoire diversity was measured with the Simpson index, and overlap between samples was measured with the Morisita-Horn index. TCRdb took over this immuneACCESS table, retaining in-frame rearrangements with V and J assigned. Such tables are incomplete; in checked studies, under half of the missing clones stem from an unresolved V gene, and the remainder is unexplained. V and J calls plus clone size are reproduced from that table; the DNA served to infer D and trimming. Counted in this sample were 13,000 to 15,000 clones; around 90% of them appeared once. Together, the top ten hold approximately 4% of the sample.

The V and J ends are trimmed by 5 bases and 0 bases, leaving 14 bases between them. CDR1 SGHAT and CDR2 FQNNGV were looked up in the germline V gene. Including cysteine and phenylalanine, the CDR3 has 16 amino acids. Of all the DNA, just the CDR3 is kept, 48 bases in frame from base 1. The paper as a whole reports these results and caveats: Only a subgroup of patients, of unstated size, had mucosal CD4 and CD8 T cells sorted and sequenced. Endoscopic recurrence was linked to a higher percentage of high-frequency clones at surgery, and recurrence occurred in every patient whose clonality exceeded 26.8% (18/57). A significantly higher proportion of clonal expansions was observed in active smokers at surgery than in non-smokers (approximately 28% vs 17%, p=0.02). More high-frequency clones were carried by sorted CD8 T cells than by CD4 T cells, suggesting that mucosal expansions were mainly CD8.

The specimen sequenced was ileal tissue. The chain is encoded by TRBV11-2 joined to TRBJ2-1, with a tentative D gene TRBD2 over 7 matching bases. This receptor was taken from an adult with Crohn's disease. The nucleotides read TGTGCCAGCAGCCCAAGGGAGGGGGTCTCCTACAATGAGCAGTTCTTC. It codes for CASSPREGVSYNEQFF.